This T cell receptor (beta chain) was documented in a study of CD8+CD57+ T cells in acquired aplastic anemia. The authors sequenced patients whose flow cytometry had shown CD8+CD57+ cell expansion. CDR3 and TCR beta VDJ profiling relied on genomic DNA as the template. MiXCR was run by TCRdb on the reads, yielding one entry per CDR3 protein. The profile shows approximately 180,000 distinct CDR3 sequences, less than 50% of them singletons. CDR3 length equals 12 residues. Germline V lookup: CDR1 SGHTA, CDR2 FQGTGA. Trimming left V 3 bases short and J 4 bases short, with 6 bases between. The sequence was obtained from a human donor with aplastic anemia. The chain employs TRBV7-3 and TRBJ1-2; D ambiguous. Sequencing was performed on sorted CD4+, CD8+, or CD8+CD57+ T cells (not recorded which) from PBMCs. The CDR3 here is CASSLVAYGYTF. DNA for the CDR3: TGTGCCAGCAGCTTGGTCGCCTATGGCTACACCTTC. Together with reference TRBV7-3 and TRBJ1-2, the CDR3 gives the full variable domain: GAGVSQTPSNKVTEKGKYVELRCDPISGHTALYWYRQSLGQGPEFLIYFQGTGAADDSGLPNDRFFAVRPEGSVSTLKIQRTERGDSAVYLCASSLVAYGYTFGSGTRLTVV.